This TCR beta chain appears in the sequencing data of a study of glioma-infiltrating T cells after dendritic cell vaccination. As for the study in general: Patients had newly diagnosed or recurrent glioblastoma and received dendritic cell vaccines. Patients received autologous tumor lysate-pulsed dendritic cell vaccination between the early 2000s and the early 2010s. Autologous tumor lysate was loaded overnight onto monocyte-derived dendritic cells grown seven to eight days with IL-4 and GM-CSF.

Assay: immunoSEQ multiplex PCR; the TCRdb copy retains only in-frame clones and omits some. The table records approximately 92,000 clones, approximately 84% of them present only once. From germline, CDR1 is WNHNN and CDR2 SYGVQD (reference sequence). The CDR3 consists of 13 residues. After removal of 4 bases from V and 3 bases from J, the junction contained 2 bases not matched to a gene. The time point was: after dendritic cell vaccination, including at tumor progression/relapse. The chain recombines TRBV10-1 with TRBJ2-7, with TRBD1 matching 8 bases. The source is a human donor with glioblastoma. Sequencing was performed on blood, taken after dendritic cell vaccination. This CDR3 reads CASSVGTGYEQYF. The CDR3 DNA reads TGCGCCAGCAGTGTCGGGACAGGCTACGAGCAGTACTTC.